What follows is one T cell receptor beta chain and its context. The entry originates in a study of blood T cell repertoires in COVID-19. Study context: Collection of acute and convalescent COVID-19 samples took place in the United States, Italy and Spain. Sources were T cells, B-cell-depleted T cells, or PBMCs; the material itself was cDNA or gDNA.

The CDR3 contains 13 residues. Trimming took 2 bases from V and 3 from J, leaving 8 bases between them. Germline CDR1 MNHEY, CDR2 SVGAGI. As originally analysed: The authors estimated nucleated cell counts from reference gene primer amplification. Repertoires were generated with immunoSEQ multiplex PCR, while TCRdb's copy carries only in-frame clones and drops some. The D gene and trimming were derived from the DNA, and the V and J assignments and clone size from that table. The sample has about 370,000 clones, roughly 86% seen once. It was during active infection that Seattle patients were enrolled and then longitudinally followed.

The receptor's source is a woman younger than 45 with COVID-19, enrolled during active disease. The V and J genes are TRBV6-5 and TRBJ2-7; D possibly corresponds to TRBD1 (5 bases). The sequenced sample consisted of peripheral blood. The CDR3, as DNA: TGTGCCAGCAGTTACAGGGGATTCTACGAGCAGTACTTC. Residues: CASSYRGFYEQYF.